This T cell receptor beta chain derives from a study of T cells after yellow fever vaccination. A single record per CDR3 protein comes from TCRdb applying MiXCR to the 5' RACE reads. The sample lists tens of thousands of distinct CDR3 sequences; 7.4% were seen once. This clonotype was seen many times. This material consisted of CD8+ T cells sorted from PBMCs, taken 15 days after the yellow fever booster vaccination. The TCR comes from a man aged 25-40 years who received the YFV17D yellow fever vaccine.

This chain's CDR3 is CASSSSGIHEQYF. Written as DNA, the CDR3 is TGTGCCAGCAGTTCCTCAGGGATTCACGAGCAGTACTTC. V usage is TRBV27 and J usage is TRBJ2-7, with a weak D call TRBD1 (5 bases). V lost 4 bases to trimming and J lost 5 bases, with 12 bases between them. CDR1 and CDR2 (germline): MNHEY, SMNVEV (reference sequence). The CDR3 covers 13 residues.